Each of the 23 T cell receptor beta chains below was sequenced from the same sample in a study of OX40 agonist ivuxolimab in advanced cancers. Produced via immunoSEQ multiplex PCR; TCRdb's table is partial and in-frame only. Here the sample spans 80,000 or so clones, 75% to 90% being singletons. The specimen comprised CD4+ or CD8+ T cells sorted from blood, sampled in a trial of the OX40 agonist ivuxolimab. These TCRs come from an adult with an advanced solid tumor such as melanoma, head and neck, liver or kidney cancer.

The rearrangement joins TRBV5-1 to TRBJ1-2; D is perhaps TRBD1 (5 bases). This CDR3 spans 14 amino acids. Germline CDR1 and CDR2: SGHRS and YFSETQ. With 1 base removed from V and 3 bases from J, the gap between germline ends came to 10 bases. The CDR3 DNA reads TGCGCCAGCAGCTTGTCTGGGGGAGACTATGGCTACACCTTC. Its translation: CASSLSGGDYGYTF.

This clone was detected only once. The rearrangement joins TRBV30 to TRBJ2-3; no firm D call. V lost 3 bases and J lost 2, with 9 bases in between. The CDR3 is made up of 13 amino acids. The germline CDR1 and CDR2 sequences are GTSNPN and SVGIG (reference sequence). CDR3 DNA: TGTGCCTGGAGGGGGATCTACACAGATACGCAGTATTTT. It yields the protein CAWRGIYTDTQYF.

The chain links TRBV10-2 to TRBJ1-6; 7 nucleotides align to TRBD1. The V segment lost 8 bases and the J segment 9 bases; nucleotides outside the gene matches: 10. CDR1 and CDR2 (germline): WSHSY, SAAADI. CDR3 length: 14 amino acids. CDR3 DNA sequence: TGCGCCAGCGGACAGGCTAGAAGAACTTCACCCCTCCACTTT. Protein sequence: CASGQARRTSPLHF.

This clone was seen only once. The chain carries TRBV28 and TRBJ2-3; 7 bases match TRBD2. From germline, CDR1 is MDHEN and CDR2 SYDVKM. The CDR3 covers 15 residues. V was pared by 3 bases and J by 1 base, with 4 bases of the junction left unmatched. CDR3 nucleotide sequence: TGTGCCAGCAGTTTTCGCGGGGGACGCACAGATACGCAGTATTTT. As protein: CASSFRGGRTDTQYF. The full variable domain, completed using reference TRBV28 and TRBJ2-3, is DVKVTQSSRYLVKRTGEKVFLECVQDMDHENMFWYRQDPGLGLRLIYFSYDVKMKEKGDIPEGYSVSREKKERFSLILESASTNQTSMYLCASSFRGGRTDTQYFGPGTRLTVL.

V gene TRBV10-1 combines with J gene TRBJ1-1; no clear D gene. Trimming left V 2 bases short and J 3 bases short, with 16 bases between. The CDR3 has 16 amino acids. CDR1 is WNHNN and CDR2 is SYGVQD in the germline V gene (reference sequence). CDR3 sequence reads: CASSEGPTRLYTEAFF. CDR3 DNA sequence: TGCGCCAGCAGTGAGGGGCCAACTCGTCTCTACACTGAAGCTTTCTTT.

The chain has TRBV16 and TRBJ1-2, with 8 bases lining up with TRBD1. Trimming cost V 4 bases and J 4 bases; bases outside gene matches: 5. The CDR3 contains 14 residues. The V gene's germline CDR1 is KGHSY and CDR2 FQNENV. The CDR3 coding sequence is TGTGCCAGCAGCCTTTGGACAGGGAGCTATGGCTACACCTTC. This sequence encodes CASSLWTGSYGYTF.

The chain joins TRBV2 to TRBJ1-4; D ambiguous. The V and J ends lost 2 bases and 10 bases respectively, with 11 bases between them. The CDR3 runs 13 residues. The germline CDR1 and CDR2 sequences are SNHLY and FYNNEI. The CDR3 spells CASSERQDGKLFF. CDR3 coding DNA: TGTGCCAGCAGTGAAAGGCAGGATGGAAAACTGTTTTTT.

The J gene is TRBJ2-2, the V gene TRBV7-2, with D tentatively TRBD1 (6 bases). The V end was cut by 3 bases, the J end by 0 bases, with 8 bases between. There are 15 residues in the CDR3. Germline lookup yields CDR1 SGHTA and CDR2 FQGNSA. The CDR3 loop reads CASSFYRANTGELFF. The CDR3 bases are TGTGCCAGCAGCTTCTACAGGGCGAACACCGGGGAGCTGTTTTTT.

The gene calls are TRBV5-1 and TRBJ2-1; D is perhaps TRBD2 (6 bases). Trimming removed 5 bases at V and 10 bases at J, with 22 bases between. Germline V gene sequence: CDR1 SGHRS, CDR2 YFSETQ. This CDR3 spans 15 amino acids. The CDR3 spells CASRANRGSMEEQFF. CDR3 bases: TGCGCCAGCAGGGCCAATCGGGGGTCGATGGAAGAGCAGTTCTTC.

V and J are TRBV5-6 and TRBJ2-5, with 7 bases aligning to TRBD1. CDR1 is SGHDT and CDR2 is YYEEEE in the germline V gene. The CDR3 has 14 residues. With 4 bases clipped from V and 5 bases from J, the junction kept 8 bases outside the gene matches. CDR3 DNA sequence: TGTGCCAGCAGCCTGACAGGGTTTAGGGAGACCCAGTACTTC. Its protein is CASSLTGFRETQYF.

J is TRBJ2-3 and V is TRBV11-3, with a possible D match to TRBD2 (6 bases). The germline CDR1 and CDR2 sequences are SGHNT and YENEEA. This CDR3 comprises 14 residues. The V and J ends lost 5 bases and 4 bases respectively, with 13 bases between them. This CDR3 reads CASSATRGADTQYF. The CDR3 DNA sequence: TGTGCCAGCAGCGCCACTCGCGGGGCAGATACGCAGTATTTT.

As DNA, the CDR3 is TGTGCCAGCAGGGTGACAGGGAATGAAAAACTGTTTTTT. This sequence encodes CASRVTGNEKLFF. The rearrangement joins TRBV7-9 to TRBJ1-4; TRBD1 aligns across 7 bases. Per germline, CDR1 SEHNR and CDR2 FQNEAQ (reference sequence). V dropped 6 bases and J dropped 5; count of bases not matched to a gene: 3. This CDR3 is 13 amino acids long.

The rearrangement uses TRBV28 and TRBJ2-7; 7 positions agree with TRBD2. Trimming removed 7 bases from V and 2 bases from J; junction bases left unmatched: 11. This CDR3 contains 15 residues. Per germline, CDR1 MDHEN and CDR2 SYDVKM. The CDR3 reads CASTRGASGTYEQYF. CDR3 in DNA: TGTGCCAGCACCAGAGGGGCTAGCGGCACCTACGAGCAGTACTTC.

This clone has just one count. This rearrangement joins TRBV6-1 to TRBJ1-2, with D unresolved. The CDR3 sequence is 16 residues long. The V gene's germline CDR1 is MNHNS and CDR2 SASEGT. Between the trimmed V and J ends, which lost 3 bases and 2 bases, there was a span of 16 bases. The CDR3 nucleotides read TGTGCCAGCAGTGACCCCGGCGTCATGGGAAACTATGGCTACACCTTC. It specifies CASSDPGVMGNYGYTF.

V is TRBV7-9 and J is TRBJ1-5; D remains unclear. CDR1 and CDR2 from the germline V gene are SEHNR and FQNEAQ (reference sequence). The CDR3 loop spans 13 amino acids. The V and J ends lost 5 bases and 1 base respectively, with 6 bases between them. The CDR3 nucleotides read TGTGCCAGCAGCCCAGTGAGCAATCAGCCCCAGCATTTT. Protein sequence: CASSPVSNQPQHF. Full variable domain (remainder filled in from reference TRBV7-9 and TRBJ1-5): DTGVSQNPRHKITKRGQNVTFRCDPISEHNRLYWYRQTLGQGPEFLTYFQNEAQLEKSRLLSDRFSAERPKGSFSTLEIQRTEQGDSAMYLCASSPVSNQPQHFGDGTRLSIL.

The V gene is TRBV4-2, the J gene TRBJ1-1; no reliable D call. Germline V gives CDR1 LGHNA, CDR2 YNFKEQ. V lost 1 base to trimming and J lost 0 bases, with 9 bases between them. The CDR3 loop spans 15 amino acids. CDR3 DNA: TGTGCCAGCAGCCAAGTGTCAACAATGAACACTGAAGCTTTCTTT. Its protein is CASSQVSTMNTEAFF.

V usage is TRBV20-1 and J usage is TRBJ1-2; D is ambiguous. Germline V gene data show CDR1 as DFQATT and CDR2 as SNEGSKA (reference sequence). The CDR3 sequence is 11 residues long. The ends were cut back, 2 bases at V and 8 bases at J, with 9 bases in the middle. In DNA form, the CDR3 reads TGCAGTGCTAGAAGAGCGGGCGGCTACACCTTC. This gives the protein CSARRAGGYTF.

V and J are TRBV5-1 and TRBJ2-3; 9 bases match TRBD2. The CDR3 has 16 residues. CDR1 is SGHRS, CDR2 YFSETQ, per germline. The ends lost 0 bases at V and 4 bases at J; junction bases unmatched: 6. CDR3 region: CASSLGRGGPPDTQYF. The DNA of the CDR3 is TGCGCCAGCAGCTTGGGGCGGGGGGGCCCTCCAGATACGCAGTATTTT.

The J gene is TRBJ2-3, the V gene TRBV7-9; D not certain. Germline V gene lookup returns CDR1 SEHNR and CDR2 FQNEAQ (reference sequence). This CDR3 is built from 12 residues. Trimming took 2 bases from V and 4 from J, leaving 4 bases between them. The CDR3: CASSLTSDTQYF. CDR3 DNA: TGTGCCAGCAGCTTAACCTCAGATACGCAGTATTTT.

The chain carries TRBV10-3 and TRBJ2-3; 9 bases align to TRBD1. Per the germline V gene, CDR1 is ENHRY and CDR2 is SYGVKD. The CDR3 consists of 14 residues. The trim removed 7 bases at V and 2 bases at J, leaving 4 bases unmatched. CDR3 residues: CAITRDRVTDTQYF. DNA for the CDR3: TGTGCCATCACCCGGGACAGGGTCACAGATACGCAGTATTTT.

The chain is built from TRBV28 and TRBJ2-7; a weak D match, TRBD1 (5 bases). Germline assignment: CDR1 MDHEN and CDR2 SYDVKM. Trimming took 7 bases from V and 0 from J, leaving 16 bases between them. The CDR3 is 15 residues long. The CDR3 DNA reads as TGTGCCAGCATCAAAAGTGGGGCTTCCTCCTACGAGCAGTACTTC. This encodes CASIKSGASSYEQYF.

The chain employs TRBV7-2 and TRBJ1-6, with D unresolved. Per the germline V gene, CDR1 is SGHTA and CDR2 is FQGNSA. The length of the CDR3 is 16 residues. The ends were cut back, 0 bases at V and 15 bases at J, with 21 bases in the middle. In DNA form, the CDR3 reads TGTGCCAGCAGCTTAGCGCGAGAACGGACGGCAGAGAACCTCCACTTT. The encoded protein is CASSLARERTAENLHF.

This clone was observed once. The rearrangement links TRBV6-5 to TRBJ2-7; 8 bases agree with TRBD2. The CDR3 consists of 15 residues. Germline loops: CDR1 MNHEY, CDR2 SVGAGI. J was trimmed by 2 bases and V by 4 bases; bases with no gene match: 7. The CDR3 here is CASSSKRGPTYEQYF. The CDR3 DNA follows: TGTGCCAGCAGTTCTAAGCGGGGGCCGACCTACGAGCAGTACTTC.